Described below is a single T cell receptor beta chain sequence and its context. Per the germline V gene, CDR1 is LGHDT and CDR2 is YNNKEL (reference sequence). V dropped 5 bases and J dropped 11; count of bases not matched to a gene: 11. The CDR3 loop spans 13 amino acids. Sequencing was performed with immunoSEQ multiplex PCR; in TCRdb, only in-frame clones are kept and a portion is missing. The sample contains about 93,000 clones, roughly 90% of which appear only once. The entry originates in a study of blood T cell repertoires in COVID-19. This TCR derives from a human donor with active COVID-19. The donor label of this sample is uncertain. Sequenced: peripheral blood. This rearrangement joins TRBV3-1 (or the pseudogene TRBV3-2) to TRBJ1-1; 7 nucleotides agree with TRBD1. The CDR3 sequence: CASSSTGVPAAFF. CDR3 coding DNA: TGTGCCAGCAGCTCAACAGGGGTTCCTGCCGCTTTCTTT.